This T cell receptor (beta chain) was found in a study of blood T cell repertoires in COVID-19. Using immunoSEQ multiplex PCR, the repertoire was profiled, and TCRdb retains in-frame clones only, with some absent. The sample has about 150,000 clones, about 89% seen once; the top ten hold 0.5% to 0.55%. This CDR3 is built from 14 residues. V was shortened by 6 bases and J by 7 bases, with 16 bases between the two germline ends. Germline CDR1 LNHNV, CDR2 YYDKDF (reference sequence). The sequencing input was peripheral blood. The V call is TRBV15, the J call TRBJ2-1; D perhaps matches TRBD1 (6 bases). This receptor was obtained from a man aged 50 or older with acute or convalescent COVID-19. CDR3 residues: CATRATSQGNEQFF. As DNA, the CDR3 is TGTGCCACCAGGGCCACTTCCCAGGGGAATGAGCAGTTCTTC. Complete variable domain (other parts from reference TRBV15 and TRBJ2-1): DAMVIQNPRYQVTQFGKPVTLSCSQTLNHNVMYWYQQKSSQAPKLLFHYYDKDFNNEADTPDNFQSRRPNTSFCFLDIRSPGLGDTAMYLCATRATSQGNEQFFGPGTRLTVL.